Sequencing of this T cell receptor (beta chain) was carried out in a study of response to subunit inactivated influenza vaccine. General study results and limits: Authors suggested each seasonal influenza vaccination recruits few new T cells.

The junction had 12 bases not matched to a gene; V was cut back by 1 base and J by 5 bases. Per the germline V gene, CDR1 is MGHRA and CDR2 is YSYEKL. This CDR3 is 18 amino acids long. MiXCR was run by TCRdb on the RT-PCR reads, yielding one entry per CDR3 protein. This table holds fewer than 250,000 distinct CDR3 sequences, approximately 15% found once. In the case of this clonotype: Antigen unknown.

This rearrangement joins TRBV4-1 to TRBJ2-5; 11 positions match TRBD2. Sample: CD8+ T cells sorted from PBMCs, taken more than 4 days after vaccination. This receptor was taken from a man aged 50 to 59 who received an inactivated influenza vaccine. The CDR3 DNA is TGCGCCAGCAGCCAAGCGGTTACTAGCGGGGGAAGAGCTGAGACCCAGTACTTC. Encoded protein: CASSQAVTSGGRAETQYF.